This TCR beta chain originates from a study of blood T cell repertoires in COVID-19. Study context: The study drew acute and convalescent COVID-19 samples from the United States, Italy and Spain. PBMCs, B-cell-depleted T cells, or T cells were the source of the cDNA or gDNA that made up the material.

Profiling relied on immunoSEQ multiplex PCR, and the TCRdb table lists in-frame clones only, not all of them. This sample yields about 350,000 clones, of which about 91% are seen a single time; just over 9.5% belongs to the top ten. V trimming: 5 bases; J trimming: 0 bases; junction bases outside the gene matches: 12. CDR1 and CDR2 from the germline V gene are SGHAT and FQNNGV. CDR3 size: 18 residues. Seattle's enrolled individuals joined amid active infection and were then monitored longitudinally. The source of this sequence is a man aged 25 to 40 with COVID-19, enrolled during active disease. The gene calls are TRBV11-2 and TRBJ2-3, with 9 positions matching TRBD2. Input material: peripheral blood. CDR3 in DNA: TGTGCCAGCAGCATCGTCCCCCTCACTAGCGGGAGCACAGATACGCAGTATTTT. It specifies CASSIVPLTSGSTDTQYF.